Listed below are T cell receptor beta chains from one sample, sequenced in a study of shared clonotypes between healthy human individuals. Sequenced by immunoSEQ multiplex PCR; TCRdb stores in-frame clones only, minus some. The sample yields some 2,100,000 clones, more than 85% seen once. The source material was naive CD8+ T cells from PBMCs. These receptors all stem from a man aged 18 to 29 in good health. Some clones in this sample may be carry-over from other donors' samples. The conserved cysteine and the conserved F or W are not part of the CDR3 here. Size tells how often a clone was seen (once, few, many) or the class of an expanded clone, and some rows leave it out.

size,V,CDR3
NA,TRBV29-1,SVQTRKSYEQY
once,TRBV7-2,ASSLISSYEQY
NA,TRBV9,ASSVTFETSGTYNEQF
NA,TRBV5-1,ASSLGGLAVSTDTQY
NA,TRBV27,ASSFAGAGYGYT
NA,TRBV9,ASSVAQGPSYEQY
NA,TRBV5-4,ASSLIPGAGGAGELF
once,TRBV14,ASSQGDREGESTNEKLF
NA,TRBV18,ASSPEVGGTGELF
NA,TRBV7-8,ASSLVSAQETQY
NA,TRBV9,ASSAGLAGNTDTQY
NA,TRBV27,ASTRAPRSGYTEAF
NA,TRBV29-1,SIRSAGELF
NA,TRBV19,ASRSTEAF
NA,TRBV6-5,ASSYGQGVKKKLF
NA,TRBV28,ASSLLDRDNYGYT
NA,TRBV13,ASSPRRTGSSTNEKLF
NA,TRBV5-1,ASSHEGVVATNEKLF
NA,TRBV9,ASSGPSGASTDTQY
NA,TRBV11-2,ASSLRGTRRGNEQY
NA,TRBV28,ASSQGGEQY
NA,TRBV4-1,ASSPVTWGPQY
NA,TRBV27,ASSLWTGPNTEAF
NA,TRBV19,ASSIVLQSNQPQH
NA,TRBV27,ASSPRQDPYEQY
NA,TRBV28,ASIQAGGYHEQY
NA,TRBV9,ASSVAGTSGSHEQF
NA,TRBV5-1,ASSPGLAGSRENEQF
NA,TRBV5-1,ASSWEGNHNEKLF
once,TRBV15,ATSLRQGMDQPQH
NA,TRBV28,ASSWMGREGSLFTSPWY
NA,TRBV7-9,ASSPPGQGSETQY
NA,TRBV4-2,ASSRGQGKNIQY
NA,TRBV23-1,ASSGNTIY
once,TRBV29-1,SVAGTGRFYEQF
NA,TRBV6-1,ASRSSGGYTQY
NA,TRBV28,ASSLFLNTGELF
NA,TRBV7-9,ASSLGAGRYEQY
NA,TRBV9,ASSAGHANTEAF
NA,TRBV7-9,ASSLVRGEQY
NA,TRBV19,ASRAEGLTLDTIY
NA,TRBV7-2,ASSLFGDLYEQY
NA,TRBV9,ASSVEGQGGETQY
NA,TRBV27,ASSRMGETQY
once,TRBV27,ASSLSGQGPNEKLF
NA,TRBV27,ASSFVGPGYNEQF
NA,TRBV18,ASSPGPGGARREQY
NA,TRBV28,ASRPGQGDGYT